This T cell receptor beta chain was obtained from a study of T cell changes during pregnancy in multiple sclerosis. Using immunoSEQ multiplex PCR, the repertoire was profiled, and TCRdb retains in-frame clones only, with some absent. Of 35,000 to 45,000 clones in the sample, 80% to 95% were seen once. The germline gives CDR1 MNHNS, CDR2 SASEGT. Deletions cut 0 bases from V and 5 bases from J, with 13 bases between. The CDR3 is 15 amino acids. The TCR comes from a female donor with multiple sclerosis, enrolled in a pregnancy study. This chain joins TRBV6-1 and TRBJ1-2, with D perhaps matching TRBD1 (6 bases). Sequenced input: peripheral blood. The CDR3 sequence is CASSEAVRGGYGYTF. In DNA form, the CDR3 reads TGTGCCAGCAGTGAAGCGGTCAGGGGTGGGTATGGCTACACCTTC.